Listed below are T cell receptor beta chains from one sample, sequenced in a study of blood T cell repertoires in COVID-19. Sequenced by immunoSEQ multiplex PCR; TCRdb stores in-frame clones only, minus some. Among some 160,000 clones listed, around 90% were seen once. The sequenced material came from peripheral blood. Receptors originate from a man between 60 and 75 years old with acute or convalescent COVID-19. CDR3s include the opening cysteine and the closing phenylalanine or tryptophan. The D gene is left open where the match is weak. The size entry is marked missing in some rows and otherwise reads once, few, many or a size class.

v_call	j_call	d_call	clone_size	cdr3_aa
TRBV6-5	TRBJ1-5	.	.	CASSYLPASSNQPQHF
TRBV5-1	TRBJ2-7	.	.	CASSLVGGYEQYF
TRBV27	TRBJ2-5	.	.	CASALKETQYF
TRBV7-9	TRBJ1-6	.	.	CASSFAINNSPLHF
TRBV4-1	TRBJ2-5	.	.	CASSLRTDSLWETQYF
TRBV4-2	TRBJ1-2	TRBD1	.	CASSHGGQGLNYGYTF
TRBV25-1	TRBJ1-4	.	.	CASSDLNRLFF
TRBV7-7	TRBJ2-2	TRBD1	.	CASSYQQGAGTGELFF
TRBV5-5	TRBJ1-5	.	.	CASSLAGSNQPQHF
TRBV15	TRBJ2-5	.	.	CATRFDRRFEAQYF
TRBV7-9	TRBJ2-7	.	.	CASSLTQGNEQYF
TRBV7-9	TRBJ1-6	.	.	CASSLGGRGRSPLHF
TRBV18	TRBJ1-2	.	once	CASSPELDRNYGYTF
TRBV27	TRBJ2-1	TRBD2	.	CASRPGLDTNEQFF
TRBV5-1	TRBJ1-1	TRBD1	.	CASSLTSQGANEAFF
TRBV6-5	TRBJ1-4	.	.	CASRPQQGKFEKLFF
TRBV6-5	TRBJ2-7	.	.	CASTIGREQYF
TRBV6-5	TRBJ2-1	.	.	CASSRRGDTYEQFF
TRBV2	TRBJ2-2	.	once	CASSVIADTGELFF
TRBV12-3/TRBV12-4	TRBJ1-1	.	.	CASLGDANTEAFF
TRBV10-2	TRBJ2-1	TRBD1	.	CASNQGANEQFF
TRBV18	TRBJ1-2	.	.	CASRPTLGGYTF
TRBV4-1	TRBJ1-1	TRBD1	.	CASSQTTGQDTEAFF
TRBV18	TRBJ1-5	.	.	CASSPGDPTQPQHF
TRBV12-3/TRBV12-4	TRBJ2-7	TRBD1	.	CASSDRVSEQYF
TRBV4-1	TRBJ1-2	TRBD1	once	CASSQDRTGLAYGYTF
TRBV7-9	TRBJ2-5	.	.	CASSFQAEETQYF
TRBV5-6	TRBJ1-5	.	.	CASSLRGGYNQPQHF
TRBV18	TRBJ2-4	TRBD1	.	CASSRETGGQNIQYF
TRBV9	TRBJ2-2	TRBD1	once	CASSRGDRDTGELFF
TRBV10-1	TRBJ1-5	.	.	CASSEHRGTQPQHF
TRBV19	TRBJ1-1	.	.	CASSSRQPLWAEAFF
TRBV5-4	TRBJ2-3	.	once	CASSQGSSAPSTDTQYF
TRBV5-4	TRBJ2-7	.	once	CASSREGAREQYF
TRBV6-1	TRBJ2-1	TRBD1	.	CASSEGVEGAHEQFF
TRBV30	TRBJ1-2	TRBD1	.	CAWRFPGQGTGGYTF
TRBV20-1	TRBJ2-3	.	.	CSARTGDTQYF
TRBV4-2	TRBJ2-6	.	.	CASSQGGGAGANVLTF
TRBV18	TRBJ1-5	.	few	CASSPQGRDQPQHF
TRBV7-2	TRBJ2-4	.	.	CASSFGPSGNIQYF
TRBV5-1	TRBJ1-1	.	.	CASSLGGSTEAFF